Listed below are T cell receptor beta chains from one sample, sequenced in a study of PD-1 blockade in classical Hodgkin lymphoma. Some clones are missing from TCRdb's copy, which holds only in-frame ones; the method was immunoSEQ multiplex PCR. The table has more than 15,000 clones, approximately 90% seen once. Sequencing used peripheral blood mononuclear cells (PBMCs). These receptors originate from a human donor with classical Hodgkin lymphoma. Each CDR3 is given with its conserved first and last residue. The order of the fields is CDR3 DNA, CDR3 protein, V gene, D gene, J gene, clone size, CDR3 length. The D gene is left open where the match is weak. Where a row states a size, it is once, few, many or the class of an expanded clone; other rows omit it.

CDR3nt: TGTGCCAGCTCACCACAGGGGCTTAACACTGAAGCTTTCTTT
CDR3aa: CASSPQGLNTEAFF
v_gene: TRBV18
d_gene: NA
j_gene: TRBJ1-1
abundance: NA
len: 14

CDR3nt: TGTGCCAGCAGCCAAGGGTCCAGTCCCCCCTACGAGCAGTACTTC
CDR3aa: CASSQGSSPPYEQYF
v_gene: TRBV6-5
d_gene: NA
j_gene: TRBJ2-7
abundance: NA
len: 15

CDR3nt: TGTGCCAGCAGTCGCCGTGGGACTAGCACAGATACGCAGTATTTT
CDR3aa: CASSRRGTSTDTQYF
v_gene: TRBV27
d_gene: NA
j_gene: TRBJ2-3
abundance: NA
len: 15

CDR3nt: TGCGCCAGCAGCCAAGAAACAGGCACCTACGAGCAGTACTTC
CDR3aa: CASSQETGTYEQYF
v_gene: TRBV4-3
d_gene: NA
j_gene: TRBJ2-7
abundance: NA
len: 14

CDR3nt: TGTGCCAGCAGCTTCCCGGGACTAGCGGGAGGAGAGCGGGGCGAGCAGTACTTC
CDR3aa: CASSFPGLAGGERGEQYF
v_gene: TRBV5-4
d_gene: TRBD2
j_gene: TRBJ2-7
abundance: NA
len: 18

CDR3nt: TGTGCCAGCAGCTTAGACGGCAGGGGGCGAATCTACGAGCAGTACTTC
CDR3aa: CASSLDGRGRIYEQYF
v_gene: TRBV7-2
d_gene: TRBD1
j_gene: TRBJ2-7
abundance: NA
len: 16

CDR3nt: TGTGCCAGCAGTGTTACGGGACAGGGGCTTTGGGAGCAGTACTTC
CDR3aa: CASSVTGQGLWEQYF
v_gene: TRBV25-1
d_gene: TRBD1
j_gene: TRBJ2-7
abundance: NA
len: 15

CDR3nt: TGTGCCAGCAGCCTACTAGCGGGAGGACACACCGGGGAGCTGTTTTTT
CDR3aa: CASSLLAGGHTGELFF
v_gene: TRBV11-3
d_gene: TRBD2
j_gene: TRBJ2-2
abundance: NA
len: 16

CDR3nt: TGTGCCTGGACTGTCGGACGGATCACAGATACGCAGTATTTT
CDR3aa: CAWTVGRITDTQYF
v_gene: TRBV30
d_gene: NA
j_gene: TRBJ2-3
abundance: NA
len: 14

CDR3nt: TGTGCCAGCAGTAAAACGGGACAGCCAACATTATATAGCAATCAGCCCCAGCATTTT
CDR3aa: CASSKTGQPTLYSNQPQHF
v_gene: TRBV27
d_gene: TRBD1
j_gene: TRBJ1-5
abundance: NA
len: 19

CDR3nt: TGCGCCAGCAGCTTAGACCCATTCGGGAGCACGACCCTCCACTTT
CDR3aa: CASSLDPFGSTTLHF
v_gene: TRBV5-1
d_gene: NA
j_gene: TRBJ1-6
abundance: once
len: 15

CDR3nt: TGCGCCAGCAGCTTGGCCCCGGGATGGACCCAGTACTTC
CDR3aa: CASSLAPGWTQYF
v_gene: TRBV5-1
d_gene: NA
j_gene: TRBJ2-5
abundance: NA
len: 13

CDR3nt: TGTGCCAGCATCTGGGCCGGGGACGAGCAGTACTTC
CDR3aa: CASIWAGDEQYF
v_gene: TRBV6-1
d_gene: NA
j_gene: TRBJ2-7
abundance: NA
len: 12

CDR3nt: TGTGCCAGTAGTATAAGGGGACAGGGGTCAAGCTCCTACGAGCAGTACTTC
CDR3aa: CASSIRGQGSSSYEQYF
v_gene: TRBV19
d_gene: TRBD1
j_gene: TRBJ2-7
abundance: NA
len: 17

CDR3nt: TGTGCCAGCAGCCAGGGACAGCTTCAAGAGACCCAGTACTTC
CDR3aa: CASSQGQLQETQYF
v_gene: TRBV7-2
d_gene: TRBD1
j_gene: TRBJ2-5
abundance: NA
len: 14

CDR3nt: TGTGCCAGCAGCTTATCGCAGGTCGCCTACGAGCAGTACTTC
CDR3aa: CASSLSQVAYEQYF
v_gene: TRBV7-9
d_gene: NA
j_gene: TRBJ2-7
abundance: NA
len: 14

CDR3nt: TGTGCCAGCAGTTCCGGGGACGGCCAACGTGAGCAGTACTTC
CDR3aa: CASSSGDGQREQYF
v_gene: TRBV27
d_gene: NA
j_gene: TRBJ2-7
abundance: NA
len: 14

CDR3nt: TGTGCCAGCAGCGCCCATGAGCGGAATCAGCCCCAGCATTTT
CDR3aa: CASSAHERNQPQHF
v_gene: TRBV7-2
d_gene: NA
j_gene: TRBJ1-5
abundance: NA
len: 14

CDR3nt: TGTGCCAGCAGCGTAGGGTGGGCTAGCGGGTCAAACCAAGAGACCCAGTACTTC
CDR3aa: CASSVGWASGSNQETQYF
v_gene: TRBV9
d_gene: TRBD2
j_gene: TRBJ2-5
abundance: NA
len: 18

CDR3nt: TGTGCCAGCAGCTTAGGGCGGTTCCAAGAGACCCAGTACTTC
CDR3aa: CASSLGRFQETQYF
v_gene: TRBV13
d_gene: NA
j_gene: TRBJ2-5
abundance: NA
len: 14

CDR3nt: TGTGCCAGTAGTGTACAGGGGAGCACAGATACGCAGTATTTT
CDR3aa: CASSVQGSTDTQYF
v_gene: TRBV19
d_gene: TRBD1
j_gene: TRBJ2-3
abundance: NA
len: 14

CDR3nt: TGTGCCAGCAGACCCTGGGCGGGTGACTCCTACGAGCAGTACTTC
CDR3aa: CASRPWAGDSYEQYF
v_gene: TRBV27
d_gene: NA
j_gene: TRBJ2-7
abundance: NA
len: 15

CDR3nt: TGTGCCAGCAGCTCTCGGCGGGCCGGAGCGAAAAAAGCTTTCTTT
CDR3aa: CASSSRRAGAKKAFF
v_gene: TRBV28
d_gene: NA
j_gene: TRBJ1-1
abundance: NA
len: 15

CDR3nt: TGTGCCAGCAGCGTAGACGGGGGAGGCAAAAACATTCAGTACTTC
CDR3aa: CASSVDGGGKNIQYF
v_gene: TRBV9
d_gene: NA
j_gene: TRBJ2-4
abundance: NA
len: 15

CDR3nt: TGTGCCAGCAGTTTGGGAGTAAACACTGAAGCTTTCTTT
CDR3aa: CASSLGVNTEAFF
v_gene: TRBV5-4
d_gene: NA
j_gene: TRBJ1-1
abundance: NA
len: 13

CDR3nt: TGTGCCAGCAGCCGGGACGAGCCCAAAAACATTCAGTACTTC
CDR3aa: CASSRDEPKNIQYF
v_gene: TRBV7-2
d_gene: NA
j_gene: TRBJ2-4
abundance: once
len: 14

CDR3nt: TGTGCCAGCAATCGGGCGTCCGCGTGGTACTTC
CDR3aa: CASNRASAWYF
v_gene: TRBV6-5
d_gene: NA
j_gene: TRBJ2-5
abundance: once
len: 11

CDR3nt: TGTGCCAGCAGTAAGGGGGCGGCTTACGAGCAGTACTTC
CDR3aa: CASSKGAAYEQYF
v_gene: TRBV7-9
d_gene: TRBD1
j_gene: TRBJ2-7
abundance: NA
len: 13

CDR3nt: TGTGCCAGCTCATCGGACAGAACCGGGGAGCTGTTTTTT
CDR3aa: CASSSDRTGELFF
v_gene: TRBV18
d_gene: NA
j_gene: TRBJ2-2
abundance: NA
len: 13

CDR3nt: TGTGCCAGCAGCTTGGTAGGGGGCAGGAGCTACACCTTC
CDR3aa: CASSLVGGRSYTF
v_gene: TRBV5-6
d_gene: TRBD1
j_gene: TRBJ1-2
abundance: NA
len: 13

CDR3nt: TGTGCCAGCTCACCCGTCCTAGCGGGGGGCTACGAGCAGTACTTC
CDR3aa: CASSPVLAGGYEQYF
v_gene: TRBV18
d_gene: TRBD2
j_gene: TRBJ2-7
abundance: NA
len: 15

CDR3nt: TGCGCCAGCAGCCAAGACGGGGGAAATCAGCCCCAGCATTTT
CDR3aa: CASSQDGGNQPQHF
v_gene: TRBV4-3
d_gene: NA
j_gene: TRBJ1-5
abundance: NA
len: 14

CDR3nt: TGTGCCAGCAGCCGCACAGCGTATAGCAATCAGCCCCAGCATTTT
CDR3aa: CASSRTAYSNQPQHF
v_gene: TRBV7-2
d_gene: NA
j_gene: TRBJ1-5
abundance: NA
len: 15

CDR3nt: TGTGCCAGCAGTGAATGGGGCAGGGGGACCTACGAGCAGTACTTC
CDR3aa: CASSEWGRGTYEQYF
v_gene: TRBV25-1
d_gene: TRBD1
j_gene: TRBJ2-7
abundance: NA
len: 15

CDR3nt: TGTGCCAGCTCCGCGGGAGACGGGGCAAGGGAGCAGTACTTC
CDR3aa: CASSAGDGAREQYF
v_gene: TRBV6-5
d_gene: TRBD2
j_gene: TRBJ2-7
abundance: few
len: 14